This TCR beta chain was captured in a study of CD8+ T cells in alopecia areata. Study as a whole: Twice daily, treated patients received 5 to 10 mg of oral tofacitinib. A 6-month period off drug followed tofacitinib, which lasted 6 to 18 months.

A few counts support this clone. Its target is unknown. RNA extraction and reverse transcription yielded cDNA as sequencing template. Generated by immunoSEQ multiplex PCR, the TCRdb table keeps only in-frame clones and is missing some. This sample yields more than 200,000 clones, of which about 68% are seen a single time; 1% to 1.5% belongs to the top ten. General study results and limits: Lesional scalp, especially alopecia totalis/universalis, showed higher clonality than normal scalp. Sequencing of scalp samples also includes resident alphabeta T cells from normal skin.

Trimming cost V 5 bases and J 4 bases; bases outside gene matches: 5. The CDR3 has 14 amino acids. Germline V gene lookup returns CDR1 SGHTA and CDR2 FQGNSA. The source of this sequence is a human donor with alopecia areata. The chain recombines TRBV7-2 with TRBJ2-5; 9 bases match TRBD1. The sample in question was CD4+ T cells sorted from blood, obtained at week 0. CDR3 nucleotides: TGTGCCAGCAGCGCCGGGACAGGGTTAGAGACCCAGTACTTC. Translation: CASSAGTGLETQYF.